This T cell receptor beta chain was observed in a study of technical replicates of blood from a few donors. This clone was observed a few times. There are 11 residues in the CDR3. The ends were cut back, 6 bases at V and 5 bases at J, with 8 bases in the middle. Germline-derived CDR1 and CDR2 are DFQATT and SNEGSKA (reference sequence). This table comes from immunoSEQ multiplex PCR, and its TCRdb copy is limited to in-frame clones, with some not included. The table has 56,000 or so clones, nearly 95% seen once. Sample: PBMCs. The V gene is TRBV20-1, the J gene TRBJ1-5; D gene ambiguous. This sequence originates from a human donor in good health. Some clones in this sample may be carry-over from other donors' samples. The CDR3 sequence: CSAPSYQPQHF. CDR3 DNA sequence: TGCAGTGCCCCCAGTTATCAGCCCCAGCATTTT.